This TCR beta chain comes out of a study of T cell repertoires in cytomegalovirus infection. Study overall: Indications of both CMV infection and matching HLA type were provided by public TCR beta signatures.

Each CDR3 protein is one row after TCRdb ran MiXCR on the reads. The data show 100,000 to 150,000 distinct CDR3 sequences, with 25% to 35% seen just once and roughly 50% held by the top ten. Study-wide points: HLA-C-restricted CMV clonotypes gave the most frequent clonotype in two of eight donors.

There are 13 residues in the CDR3. The germline V and J ends were trimmed by 0 bases and 8 bases, with 9 bases remaining between them. Looked up from germline, CDR1 is SGHDT and CDR2 is YYEEEE. Remarks on this clonotype: What it binds is not known.

This clonotype originated in a human donor in good health (CMV status not recorded). Some clones in this sample may be carry-over from other donors' samples. The rearrangement uses TRBV5-6 and TRBJ1-3; D not resolved. This material consisted of CD8+ T cells from cultured PBMCs, taken from culture after CMV antigen stimulation. CDR3 amino acids: CASSLAAGDTIYF. The CDR3 DNA reads TGTGCCAGCAGCTTGGCTGCGGGAGACACCATATATTTT.